Listed below are T cell receptor beta chains from one sample, sequenced in a study of CDR3 diversity in severe acne. TCRdb reprocessed the PCR reads via MiXCR and lists one record per CDR3 protein. Here the sample spans some 84,000 distinct CDR3 sequences, 45% to 60% being singletons. The sample taken for sequencing was blood. The source is a male donor in good health, without acne. Both conserved end residues are part of each CDR3. A D gene is named only where the DNA matches it firmly. For some rows the clone size is stated as once, few or many, or as a class when expanded; others skip it.

CDR3nt	CDR3aa	j_gene	d_gene	abundance	v_gene
TGTGCCAGCAGCGTAGCTAGAATAGCGGCCACAGATACGCAGTATTTT	CASSVARIAATDTQYF	TRBJ2-3	.	few	TRBV9
TGTGCCAGCTCACCCCAATGGGGGGGAACTAACTATGGCTACACCTTC	CASSPQWGGTNYGYTF	TRBJ1-2	.	.	TRBV7-8
TGTGCCAGCAGTTACTTGGGCAGGCCCGTGGGCACTGAAGCTTTCTTT	CASSYLGRPVGTEAFF	TRBJ1-1	.	.	TRBV6-1
TGTGCCAGCAGTTGGGCCTCTGGAAACACCATATATTTT	CASSWASGNTIYF	TRBJ1-3	.	few	TRBV6-5
TGTGCTAGAGACCACGGGGAGGAGCAGTACTTC	CARDHGEEQYF	TRBJ2-7	.	.	TRBV7-6
TGTGCCAGCAGCGTAGGACTAGCGGAGGCGAGCTCCTACGAGCAGTACTTC	CASSVGLAEASSYEQYF	TRBJ2-7	TRBD2	.	TRBV9
TGTGCCACCAGCAGAGATGCTCAAACAGATGGCTACACCTTGAACACTGAAGCTTTCTTT	CATSRDAQTDGYTLNTEAFF	TRBJ1-1	.	few	TRBV15
TGCAGCGTTTATACCGGGACGGGAGGGACTGAAGCTTTCTTT	CSVYTGTGGTEAFF	TRBJ1-1	.	.	TRBV29-1
TGCGCCAGCAGCTTGGTTGGTGGGACAGGGAACTATGGCTACACCTTC	CASSLVGGTGNYGYTF	TRBJ1-2	TRBD1	.	TRBV5-1
TGTGCCAGCAGTGACTGGGAGACCCAGTACTTC	CASSDWETQYF	TRBJ2-5	.	few	TRBV6-1
TGTGCCAGCAGCGTATCCTCTGGCGGGGGGCCTTTCTTC	CASSVSSGGGPFF	TRBJ2-1	TRBD2	.	TRBV9
TGTGCCAGTAGCGCAGGGAACACTGAAGCTTTCTTT	CASSAGNTEAFF	TRBJ1-1	.	medium-sized	TRBV19
TGTGCCAGCAGTTACGCGGGACAGGGTAGAGAGACCCAGTACTTC	CASSYAGQGRETQYF	TRBJ2-5	TRBD1	.	TRBV6-5
TGTGCCAGCAGCTCGGACAGGGGTTCCTACAATGAGCAGTTCTTC	CASSSDRGSYNEQFF	TRBJ2-1	TRBD1	many	TRBV11-3
TGTGCCAGCAGTTACTCCGGGAATGAAAAACTGTTTTTT	CASSYSGNEKLFF	TRBJ1-4	.	few	TRBV6-5
TGTGCCAGCAGTTACGGGACTAGCGGGAGGTTCGAGCAGTACTTC	CASSYGTSGRFEQYF	TRBJ2-7	TRBD2	many	TRBV6-2/TRBV6-3
TGTGCCAGCCTCCCATTGCGGACCGGGACGGCCTATCGCACCTTC	CASLPLRTGTAYRTF	TRBJ1-2	.	.	TRBV6-2/TRBV6-3
TGTGCCAGCAGTCCACCCAGGGGGCGCTTCTATGGCTACACCTTC	CASSPPRGRFYGYTF	TRBJ1-2	TRBD1	.	TRBV25-1